The clone carrying this T cell receptor (beta chain) turned up a few times. Its antigen is as yet unknown. TCRdb called the reads again in MiXCR, with one record for every CDR3 protein. Of fewer than 1,000,000 distinct CDR3 sequences in the sample, 30% to 40% are singletons; the top ten hold over 12%. The data originate from a study of T cell repertoires in cytomegalovirus infection. Study-level information: Epitope selection comprised recently identified HLA-C-restricted CMV epitopes and well-studied HLA-B-restricted CMV epitopes. A matching HLA type, together with CMV infection, was signaled by public TCR beta signatures.

Study results and limitations: CMV carriers having the relevant HLA were flagged by cumulative public TCR beta family frequency. The study found HLA-C-restricted CMV-specific TCR beta clonotypes dominating the ex vivo response.

The V end lost 4 bases, the J end lost 4 bases, and 7 bases lay between the germline ends. This CDR3 is built from 12 residues. Germline V gives CDR1 ENHRY, CDR2 SYGVKD. The chain has TRBV10-3 and TRBJ1-2; D unresolved. The TCR sequence derives from a human donor in good health (CMV status not recorded). Some clones in this sample may be carry-over from other donors' samples. The sequencing here drew on cultured CD8+ T cells from PBMCs, taken from culture after CMV antigen stimulation. The CDR3 sequence: CAISAAAYGYTF. The CDR3 DNA sequence: TGTGCCATCAGTGCGGCAGCCTATGGCTACACCTTC.